The clone carrying this T cell receptor (beta chain) was detected a few times. The CDR3 sequence is 12 residues long. Trimming left V 5 bases short and J 7 bases short, with 8 bases between. Looked up from germline, CDR1 is SGHAT and CDR2 is FQNNGV. Per the authors' pipeline: Scientists estimated how many nucleated cells there were by amplifying reference gene primers. Assay used: immunoSEQ multiplex PCR; TCRdb lists only in-frame clones, some missing. The V and J calls and clone size are taken from that table; D and trimming were inferred from the DNA. The top ten hold approximately 3.3% of the sample, which has fewer than 200,000 clones, about 85% seen once. The entry originates in a study of blood T cell repertoires in COVID-19.

The TCR was taken from a human donor with acute or convalescent COVID-19. The donor label of this sample is uncertain. V usage is TRBV11-2 and J usage is TRBJ1-4, with D uncertain. Sequences were obtained from peripheral blood. The CDR3 here is CASSRAGEKLFF. The CDR3 DNA reads as TGTGCCAGCAGCCGAGCCGGTGAAAAACTGTTTTTT. The full variable domain, in which reference TRBV11-2 and TRBJ1-4 provide the parts outside the CDR3, is EAGVAQSPRYKIIEKRQSVAFWCNPISGHATLYWYQQILGQGPKLLIQFQNNGVVDDSQLPKDRFSAERLKGVDSTLKIQPAKLEDSAVYLCASSRAGEKLFFGSGTQLSVL.